What follows are 18 T cell receptor beta chains derived from one specimen sequenced in a study of blood T cell repertoires in COVID-19. The method was immunoSEQ multiplex PCR; TCRdb's version includes in-frame clones alone and lacks a portion of them. The data show about 220,000 clones, roughly nine tenths seen once. The sample consisted of PBMCs or T cells enriched from blood (not recorded which). The receptors shown here come from a woman younger than 45 who had recovered from COVID-19.

The CDR3 reads CARRTGTEAFF. The CDR3 DNA sequence: TGTGCCAGGAGGACAGGCACTGAAGCTTTCTTT. This chain connects TRBV2 to TRBJ1-1; 7 bases are a match to TRBD1. The junction had 2 bases not matched to a gene; V was cut back by 9 bases and J by 4 bases. Germline CDR1 and CDR2: SNHLY and FYNNEI. This CDR3 has 11 amino acids.

The chain combines TRBV7-6 with TRBJ1-1; D might be TRBD1 (6 bases). The germline V and J ends were trimmed by 2 bases and 6 bases, with 13 bases remaining between them. Germline V CDR1 and CDR2: SGHVS, FNYEAQ. The CDR3 consists of 14 residues. The CDR3 reads CASSLKGGMAEAFF. In nucleotides, the CDR3 is TGTGCCAGCAGCTTAAAAGGGGGAATGGCTGAAGCTTTCTTT.

V gene TRBV12-1 combines with J gene TRBJ1-1; the DNA was not used to check the table's D call, TRBD1. TRBV12-1 is designated a pseudogene. The CDR3 runs to 17 residues. CDR3 in amino acids: CASSFVMTGGANAEAFF. CDR3 sequence (DNA): TGTGCCAGCAGCTTTGTGATGACAGGGGGCGCGAACGCTGAAGCTTTCTTT.

V is TRBV4-1 and J is TRBJ1-2; 7 positions match TRBD1. Germline-derived CDR1 and CDR2 are MGHRA and YSYEKL. There are 15 residues in the CDR3. The junction had 9 bases not matched to a gene; V was cut back by 1 base and J by 7 bases. DNA of the CDR3: TGCGCCAGCAGCCAAGGGGGACAGCCAACTGGTGGCTACACCTTC. Its protein product is CASSQGGQPTGGYTF.

The rearrangement joins TRBV10-3 to TRBJ2-7; perhaps TRBD2 as D (7 bases). Germline CDR1 is ENHRY and CDR2 is SYGVKD. Trimming left V 10 bases short and J 2 bases short, with 18 bases between. The CDR3 runs to 14 residues. CDR3 sequence (DNA): TGTGCCACGTGCCCCGGGGGGCTAACCTACGAGCAGTACTTC. Translating it yields CATCPGGLTYEQYF.

The rearrangement joins TRBV19 to TRBJ1-1, with 7 bases that match TRBD1. J was trimmed by 3 bases and V by 8 bases; bases with no gene match: 6. Germline V CDR1 and CDR2: LNHDA, SQIVND (reference sequence). This CDR3 has 13 amino acids. The CDR3 protein is CASSGGRDTEAFF. The CDR3 coding sequence is TGTGCCAGTTCAGGGGGGAGAGACACTGAAGCTTTCTTT.

The chain recombines TRBV7-2 with TRBJ1-1; D unresolved. The CDR3 runs to 14 residues. V lost 5 bases and J 4 bases, leaving 14 bases between the germline ends. The germline V gene has CDR1 SGHTA and CDR2 FQGNSA. The CDR3 coding sequence is TGTGCCAGCAGCCCCCGGGTACCTGGCACTGAAGCTTTCTTT. This codes for CASSPRVPGTEAFF.

The chain recombines TRBV15 with TRBJ2-7, with D possibly being TRBD1 (6 bases). The germline V and J ends were trimmed by 3 bases and 0 bases, with 9 bases remaining between them. This CDR3 has 14 residues. The germline V gene has CDR1 LNHNV and CDR2 YYDKDF (reference sequence). CDR3 loop: CATSRSGVSYEQYF. The CDR3 coding sequence is TGTGCCACCAGCAGGTCAGGGGTCTCCTACGAGCAGTACTTC.

The chain combines TRBV7-3 with TRBJ2-5, with 9 bases aligning to TRBD1. CDR3 length: 15 amino acids. After removal of 5 bases from V and 1 base from J, the junction contained 5 bases not matched to a gene. Per germline, CDR1 SGHTA and CDR2 FQGTGA. CDR3 nucleotides: TGTGCCAGCAGCCGGGGACAGGGCCCCCAAGAGACCCAGTACTTC. It translates to CASSRGQGPQETQYF.

The rearrangement uses TRBV4-2 and TRBJ1-4; D possibly corresponds to TRBD1 (5 bases). Trimming shortened V by 1 base and J by 8 bases, and 11 bases separated the two germline ends. Germline CDR1 reads LGHNA; CDR2 reads YNFKEQ. The CDR3 consists of 14 residues. CDR3 amino acids: CASSQGPRGEKLFF. CDR3 nucleotide sequence: TGTGCCAGCAGCCAAGGCCCCCGGGGGGAAAAACTGTTTTTT.

A single count supports this clone. The gene calls are TRBV29-1 and TRBJ2-5, with 7 bases aligning to TRBD1. Germline V gives CDR1 SQVTM, CDR2 ANQGSEA. The CDR3 is 14 amino acids. After removal of 4 bases from V and 1 base from J, the junction contained 6 bases not matched to a gene. The CDR3 loop reads CSVAYGTAQETQYF. CDR3 nucleotides: TGCAGCGTTGCCTATGGGACAGCCCAAGAGACCCAGTACTTC.

This chain uses TRBV14 with TRBJ1-6; 8 bases map to TRBD1. CDR1 and CDR2 from the germline V gene are SGHDN and FVKESK. The trim removed 5 bases at V and 6 bases at J, leaving 6 bases unmatched. The CDR3 is 15 residues long. The CDR3 reads CASSRSGGFNSPLHF. CDR3 in DNA: TGTGCCAGCAGCAGGTCAGGGGGCTTTAATTCACCCCTCCACTTT.

The chain uses TRBV28 and TRBJ1-1; possibly TRBD1 for D (5 bases). The CDR3 has 11 residues. Trimming cost V 1 base and J 11 bases, with 8 bases left between them. CDR1 and CDR2 from the germline V gene are MDHEN and SYDVKM. The CDR3 here is CASSLFGAAFF. The CDR3 DNA is TGTGCCAGCAGTTTATTTGGGGCGGCTTTCTTT. The entire variable domain, with the rest obtained from reference TRBV28 and TRBJ1-1, is as follows: DVKVTQSSRYLVKRTGEKVFLECVQDMDHENMFWYRQDPGLGLRLIYFSYDVKMKEKGDIPEGYSVSREKKERFSLILESASTNQTSMYLCASSLFGAAFFGQGTRLTVV.

This clone has a handful of counts. The rearrangement joins TRBV3-1 (or the pseudogene TRBV3-2) to TRBJ1-1; 7 nucleotides agree with TRBD1. The CDR3 contains 14 residues. Per the germline V gene, CDR1 is LGHDT and CDR2 is YNNKEL (reference sequence). J lost 6 bases, V lost 0 bases, and 4 bases had no gene match. CDR3 region: CASSQDYRGPEAFF. Written as DNA, the CDR3 is TGTGCCAGCAGCCAAGATTACAGGGGTCCTGAAGCTTTCTTT.

The chain carries TRBV5-1 and TRBJ1-5; D not certain. CDR1 and CDR2 (germline): SGHRS, YFSETQ. The CDR3 has 15 amino acids. Trimming took 0 bases from V and 4 from J, leaving 11 bases between them. CDR3 in amino acids: CASSLAGRRNQPQHF. The CDR3 DNA follows: TGCGCCAGCAGCTTGGCCGGCAGGAGGAATCAGCCCCAGCATTTT.

This clone was counted at least ten times. The chain recombines TRBV4-3 with TRBJ1-6, with TRBD1 identical over 12 bases. The CDR3 sequence is 16 residues long. Germline V lookup: CDR1 LGHNA, CDR2 YSLEER. V lost 3 bases to trimming and J lost 10 bases; unmatched junction nucleotides: 7. The CDR3 reads CASSHAAGTGGSPLHF. The DNA of the CDR3 is TGCGCCAGCAGCCACGCAGCCGGGACAGGGGGCTCACCCCTCCACTTT.

The genes are TRBV19 and TRBJ1-5; TRBD1 aligns across 7 bases. With 6 bases clipped from V and 4 bases from J, the junction kept 12 bases outside the gene matches. CDR1 is LNHDA, CDR2 SQIVND, per germline (reference sequence). The CDR3 length is 16 residues. Here the CDR3 reads CASSAGQDVSNQPQHF. The CDR3 bases are TGTGCCAGTAGCGCCGGACAGGATGTATCAAATCAGCCCCAGCATTTT.

The J gene is TRBJ1-1, the V gene TRBV19, with a tentative D call TRBD1 (6 bases). The V gene lost 10 bases and the J gene lost 1 base, with 19 bases spanning the gap. The CDR3 contains 15 residues. Germline CDR1 LNHDA, CDR2 SQIVND (reference sequence). In DNA form, the CDR3 reads TGTGCCACCCACCGGGGAGGGGGTGAGAACACTGAAGCTTTCTTT. Translating gives CATHRGGGENTEAFF.